Listed here are 26 T cell receptor beta chains from one sample, sequenced in a study of beta chain features in type 1 diabetes. Expressed TCRB transcripts were sequenced because the isolated RNA had all been reverse transcribed beforehand. Produced via immunoSEQ multiplex PCR; TCRdb's table is partial and in-frame only. The sample lists 250,000 to 350,000 clones, 14% occurring once. The sample comprised central memory CD4+ T cells from blood. The source of these receptors is a man aged 25-45 years in good health.

In its sample, this clone was seen a few times. The V gene is TRBV7-2, the J gene TRBJ1-1, with D uncertain. Trimming left V 5 bases short and J 10 bases short, with 20 bases between. The CDR3 contains 14 residues. Looked up from germline, CDR1 is SGHTA and CDR2 is FQGNSA. The CDR3 region is CASSPSSRLRRAFF. The CDR3 DNA reads TGTGCCAGCAGCCCCTCTAGCCGGTTACGTCGAGCTTTCTTT. The whole variable domain, remainder taken from reference TRBV7-2 and TRBJ1-1, is GAGVSQSPSNKVTEKGKDVELRCDPISGHTALYWYRQSLGQGLEFLIYFQGNSAPDKSGLPSDRFSAERTGGSVSTLTIQRTQQEDSAVYLCASSPSSRLRRAFFGQGTRLTVV.

This clone was detected many times. V gene TRBV11-2 combines with J gene TRBJ2-7, with TRBD2 as a possible D gene (6 bases). Deletions cut 4 bases from V and 2 bases from J, with 21 bases between. The CDR3 totals 17 residues. Looked up from germline, CDR1 is SGHAT and CDR2 is FQNNGV. The CDR3 spells CASSSPLGGRLAYEQYF. In DNA, the CDR3 is TGTGCCAGCAGCTCCCCCCTCGGGGGTCGGTTAGCCTACGAGCAGTACTTC.

The chain joins TRBV7-2 to TRBJ1-3; 8 bases fit TRBD1. The CDR3 has 16 residues. V lost 4 bases and J lost 4; bases outside the gene matches: 9. Germline V gene sequence: CDR1 SGHTA, CDR2 FQGNSA. CDR3 region: CASSYRPGGGGNTIYF. Written as DNA, the CDR3 is TGTGCCAGCAGCTACCGCCCAGGGGGCGGCGGAAACACCATATATTTT.

The table lists this clone with a few counts. The gene calls are TRBV2 and TRBJ2-5, with 11 nucleotides matching TRBD2. V lost 6 bases, J lost 5 bases, and 11 bases stayed unmatched. CDR1 and CDR2 (germline): SNHLY, FYNNEI. This CDR3 is built from 16 residues. The CDR3 DNA is TGTGCCAGCAGCCCTATGACTAGCGGGAACCGGGAGACCCAGTACTTC. Protein sequence: CASSPMTSGNRETQYF.

This clone was observed a few times. This chain connects TRBV6-5 to TRBJ2-6; the match to TRBD2 covers 8 bases. The germline gives CDR1 MNHEY, CDR2 SVGAGI. CDR3 size: 15 residues. The V segment lost 7 bases and the J segment 2 bases; nucleotides outside the gene matches: 4. Written as DNA, the CDR3 is TGTGCCAGCACTAAAGCGGGAGCTGGGGCCAACGTCCTGACTTTC. The encoded protein is CASTKAGAGANVLTF.

Concerning this clone itself: It may be a read error: a sequence one base away is much more abundant. Here the CDR3 reads CASSFAGNTEAFF. The DNA of the CDR3 is TGTGCCAGCAGCTTTGCGGGGAACACTGAAGCTTTCTTT. This chain uses TRBV7-9 with TRBJ1-1, with D uncertain. This CDR3 spans 13 amino acids. V gave up 3 bases and J gave up 1 base, with 6 bases separating them. The V gene's germline CDR1 is SEHNR and CDR2 FQNEAQ (reference sequence).

The sample holds many counts of this clone. The chain links TRBV14 to TRBJ2-5; D is uncertain. Germline values: CDR1 SGHDN, CDR2 FVKESK. The CDR3 runs 12 residues. V lost 2 bases, J lost 3 bases, and 4 bases lay in between. The DNA for the CDR3 is TGTGCCAGCAGCCAAATGGAAGAGACCCAGTACTTC. Translating gives CASSQMEETQYF.

This clone has more than one count but fewer than ten. The chain combines TRBV5-1 with TRBJ1-1, with D tentatively TRBD1 (6 bases). Germline values: CDR1 SGHRS, CDR2 YFSETQ. This CDR3 region has 15 residues. V lost 4 bases to trimming and J lost 2 bases, with 15 bases between them. For the CDR3, the DNA is TGCGCCAGCAGCCCCGCGACAGGAGCTAACACTGAAGCTTTCTTT. This sequence encodes CASSPATGANTEAFF.

V usage is TRBV9 and J usage is TRBJ1-1, with D tentatively TRBD1 (6 bases). V was trimmed by 5 bases and J by 3 bases, leaving 14 bases between them. Germline CDR1 reads SGDLS; CDR2 reads YYNGEE. This CDR3 is 14 amino acids long. The CDR3 reads CASSEQGPDTEAFF. CDR3 DNA: TGTGCCAGCAGTGAACAGGGTCCTGACACTGAAGCTTTCTTT. The full variable domain, its missing parts supplied by reference TRBV9 and TRBJ1-1, is DSGVTQTPKHLITATGQRVTLRCSPRSGDLSVYWYQQSLDQGLQFLIQYYNGEERAKGNILERFSAQQFPDLHSELNLSSLELGDSALYFCASSEQGPDTEAFFGQGTRLTVV.

This clone has a handful of counts. The chain has TRBV25-1 and TRBJ2-5, with D uncertain. CDR1 and CDR2 from the germline V gene are MGHDK and SYGVNS. V lost 3 bases and J lost 2, with 13 bases in between. The CDR3 contains 15 residues. The CDR3 here is CASSDLRRLQETQYF. CDR3 in DNA: TGTGCCAGCAGTGACCTTCGACGGTTACAAGAGACCCAGTACTTC.

The chain is built from TRBV7-2 and TRBJ1-5; TRBD1 matches 8 bases. The germline V gene encodes CDR1 SGHTA and CDR2 FQGNSA. V dropped 1 base and J dropped 4; count of bases not matched to a gene: 6. This CDR3 has 16 amino acids. The DNA for the CDR3 is TGTGCCAGCAGCTTAGACTTGACAGGGGTAAATCAGCCCCAGCATTTT. It encodes CASSLDLTGVNQPQHF.

This sequence joins TRBV11-2 and TRBJ2-1; TRBD2 matches at 13 bases. Trimming removed 5 bases from V and 2 bases from J; junction bases left unmatched: 6. The CDR3 consists of 17 residues. Germline V CDR1 and CDR2: SGHAT, FQNNGV. CDR3 DNA sequence: TGTGCCAGCAGCGGCCGCGGACTAGCGGGAGCCTACAATGAGCAGTTCTTC. Translating gives CASSGRGLAGAYNEQFF.

V and J are TRBV5-6 and TRBJ1-6; weak D call: TRBD1 (5 bases). Germline CDR1 is SGHDT and CDR2 is YYEEEE. Trimming stripped 3 bases from V and 0 bases from J, with 13 bases between. This CDR3 has 17 amino acids. The CDR3 coding sequence is TGTGCCAGCAGCTCGACAGCTCGTTTCTCCTATAATTCACCCCTCCACTTT. Translating it yields CASSSTARFSYNSPLHF.

The genes are TRBV30 and TRBJ1-1, with 7 bases aligning to TRBD1. With V trimmed by 5 bases and J by 11 bases, 8 bases remained unmatched. Germline V lookup: CDR1 GTSNPN, CDR2 SVGIG (reference sequence). The CDR3 loop spans 11 amino acids. The CDR3 DNA reads TGTGCCTGGTACAGGGGAGCTCACGCTTTCTTT. Translating gives CAWYRGAHAFF.

The V and J genes are TRBV27 and TRBJ1-3; a possible D gene is TRBD1 (5 bases). V dropped 2 bases and J dropped 0 bases, with 14 bases sitting between them. Germline CDR1 and CDR2: MNHEY and SMNVEV (reference sequence). The CDR3 is 17 residues long. CDR3 protein: CASSLTGLASSGNTIYF. CDR3 in DNA: TGTGCCAGCAGTTTAACAGGTCTTGCCAGCTCTGGAAACACCATATATTTT.

A few counts support this clone. This specimen includes other DNA sequences encoding the same CDR3. V usage is TRBV7-8 and J usage is TRBJ2-3; no definite D call. Trimming removed 5 bases at V and 3 bases at J, with 6 bases between. CDR3 size: 12 residues. Germline V CDR1 and CDR2: SGHVS, FQNEAQ. The CDR3, as DNA: TGTGCCAGCAGCCCAAATACAGATACGCAGTATTTT. Translating it yields CASSPNTDTQYF.

This clone was counted a few times. J is TRBJ1-2 and V is TRBV5-6, with D possibly TRBD1 on 6 matching bases. Germline assignment: CDR1 SGHDT and CDR2 YYEEEE. This CDR3 spans 13 amino acids. V lost 2 bases and J 4 bases, leaving 9 bases between the germline ends. CDR3 coding DNA: TGTGCCAGCAGCTTAGGACAGATCTATGGCTACACCTTC. Amino acids: CASSLGQIYGYTF.

This clone was seen at least ten times. The gene calls are TRBV29-1 and TRBJ2-5; D is possibly TRBD2 (6 bases). Looked up from germline, CDR1 is SQVTM and CDR2 is ANQGSEA. Trimming stripped 3 bases from V and 7 bases from J, with 9 bases between. This CDR3 contains 11 residues. The CDR3 sequence: CSVDSGGTQYF. CDR3 sequence (DNA): TGCAGCGTTGACTCCGGGGGGACCCAGTACTTC.

A remark on this clone: Different DNA sequences within this sample yield the same CDR3. The chain links TRBV18 to TRBJ2-5; D uncertain. The CDR3 extends over 14 amino acids. Germline V gives CDR1 KGHSH, CDR2 LQKENI. The ends were cut back, 3 bases at V and 5 bases at J, with 13 bases in the middle. CDR3 bases: TGTGCCAGCTCACCCCCGAGCCGGGCGGAGACCCAGTACTTC. Translation: CASSPPSRAETQYF.

A word on this clone: At one of its ends the junction is not consistent with the germline gene, which may arise from a read error. J is TRBJ2-1 and V is TRBV10-3, with TRBD2 matching over 8 bases. Germline V gene lookup returns CDR1 ENHRY and CDR2 SYGVKD. The CDR3 has 15 residues. This CDR3 is CASSYIGGRYNEQFF. In DNA form, the CDR3 reads TGTGCCAGCAGTTACATAGGCGGGAGGTACAATGAGCAGTTCTTC.

V usage is TRBV5-6 and J usage is TRBJ1-1; D not resolved. The CDR3 runs 14 residues. The V gene's germline CDR1 is SGHDT and CDR2 YYEEEE. V was cut by 0 bases and J by 4 bases, with 10 bases left in between. The CDR3 DNA follows: TGTGCCAGCAGCTTGGCCTTAGCCACCACTGAAGCTTTCTTT. Its translation is CASSLALATTEAFF.

This clone showed up just a few times. The chain couples TRBV5-6 to TRBJ2-3; D not resolved. CDR1 SGHDT and CDR2 YYEEEE come from the germline V gene. The CDR3 is 15 residues long. V gave up 4 bases and J gave up 5 bases, with 17 bases separating them. For the CDR3, the DNA is TGTGCCAGCAGCCTCCCCCGGTCGGTCAGAGATACGCAGTATTTT. This gives the protein CASSLPRSVRDTQYF.

The chain recombines TRBV15 with TRBJ2-5, with D hard to call. V lost 0 bases and J 0 bases, leaving 8 bases between the germline ends. The CDR3 has 15 residues. CDR1 and CDR2 from the germline V gene are LNHNV and YYDKDF (reference sequence). The CDR3 DNA sequence: TGTGCCACCAGCAGAGATCCCGCTTACCAAGAGACCCAGTACTTC. Translated: CATSRDPAYQETQYF.

This clone was counted a few times. V and J are TRBV7-2 and TRBJ1-1; no definite D call. CDR3 length: 14 residues. V lost 5 bases, J lost 0 bases, and 10 bases lay in between. Germline values: CDR1 SGHTA, CDR2 FQGNSA. The CDR3 is CASSPSPMNTEAFF. The CDR3 DNA follows: TGTGCCAGCAGCCCCTCCCCGATGAACACTGAAGCTTTCTTT.

The rearrangement uses TRBV11-3 and TRBJ1-3, with 7 bases matching TRBD1. The CDR3 is 14 amino acids. Germline CDR1 reads SGHNT; CDR2 reads YENEEA. With 6 bases clipped from V and 1 base from J, the junction kept 3 bases outside the gene matches. In DNA, the CDR3 is TGTGCCAGCAGTATGGGACAGTCTGGAAACACCATATATTTT. It is translated as CASSMGQSGNTIYF.

This clone was seen a few times. The chain recombines TRBV30 with TRBJ2-7; TRBD1 matches at 8 bases. This CDR3 has 18 residues. Germline values: CDR1 GTSNPN, CDR2 SVGIG (reference sequence). Trimming took 0 bases from V and 6 from J; bases not matched to a gene: 19. The CDR3 loop reads CAWSVLRTGTPLVCEQYV. CDR3 in DNA: TGTGCCTGGAGTGTACTCAGGACAGGGACTCCCCTGGTATGCGAGCAGTACGTC.